This T cell receptor (beta chain) was recovered during a study of OX40 agonist ivuxolimab in advanced cancers. Overall study results and limits: The CD4+ and CD8+ T cells in the blood had expanded clonally by week 6 at 0.1 to 3.0 mg/kg.

Germline V gene sequence: CDR1 MNHEY, CDR2 SVGAGI. The CDR3 has 12 amino acids. V lost 5 bases to trimming and J lost 4 bases, with 5 bases between them. Repertoires were generated with immunoSEQ multiplex PCR, while TCRdb's copy carries only in-frame clones and drops some. The data show tens of thousands of clones, about 90% seen once. Only one count was recorded for this clone. The antigen is not known. This TCR derives from an adult with an advanced solid tumor such as melanoma, head and neck, liver or kidney cancer. The V and J genes are TRBV6-5 and TRBJ1-4; no definite D call. This specimen consisted of CD4+ or CD8+ T cells sorted from blood, obtained in a trial of the OX40 agonist ivuxolimab. The CDR3 loop is CASSQNNEKLFF. CDR3 DNA sequence: TGTGCCAGCAGTCAGAATAATGAAAAACTGTTTTTT.